This TCR beta chain was sequenced for a study of T cell repertoires in cytomegalovirus infection (dated by TCRdb to between 2018 and 2021). Regarding the complete study: Recently identified HLA-C-restricted CMV epitopes, whose presentation resists viral immunomodulation, were targeted by peptide stimulations together with well-studied HLA-B-restricted epitopes. The HLA type of each donor mattered for the analysis, because public TCR beta signatures pointed to carriage of CMV infection along with the matching HLA type. Beyond this particular receptor, the publication reports: Cumulative frequency of public TCR beta family members discriminated carriers of CMV infection plus the relevant HLA type in this cohort and an independent approximately 400-donor cohort. The ex vivo response was dominated by HLA-C-restricted CMV-specific TCR beta clonotypes, which also provided the single most frequent clonotype in two of eight donors.

From its cysteine to its phenylalanine, the CDR3 spans 15 amino acids. Solely the CDR3 DNA is kept, with 45 bases framed from the first base. V is cut by 7 bases and J by 1 base, and the space between the germline ends is 13 bases. From a lookup of the germline V gene, CDR1 and CDR2 are MNHEY and SVGEGT. Reading the label with the study, this specimen's treatment or condition is: in vitro stimulation with specific CMV peptide epitopes to enrich CMV-specific T cells. Sequencer: Illumina HiSeq 1500. In-frame beta chains were kept once TCRdb had trimmed the public reads at Q25 with fastp and called clones with MiXCR. Rows are unified per CDR3 protein, each entry keeping the most common DNA and genes. Within this sample are about 920,000 distinct CDR3 sequences, with roughly 30% of them counted one time only. 10% to 15% of the sample lies in the top ten. A few counts support this clonotype. Its binding antigen is unknown. No base quality values were provided; no much bigger clone lies one nucleotide off.

The input for sequencing was cultured CD8+ T cells from PBMCs, taken from culture after CMV antigen stimulation. This receptor was obtained from a human donor in good health (CMV status not recorded). Some clones in this sample may be carry-over from other donors' samples. The sequence joins TRBV6-2 or TRBV6-3 to TRBJ2-2; the D gene is not confidently resolved. The CDR3 corresponds to CASNPPRENTGELFF. The sequenced DNA is TGTGCCAGCAACCCCCCCCGAGAGAACACCGGGGAGCTGTTTTTT.